The 29 T cell receptor beta chains below come from one sample, sequenced in a study of blood T cell repertoires in COVID-19. The assay was immunoSEQ multiplex PCR, and TCRdb's table has in-frame clones only and misses some. This sample has approximately 300,000 clones, with around 90% found just once. The material sequenced was PBMCs or T cells enriched from blood (not recorded which). These receptor sequences come from a woman aged 25 to 45 who had recovered from COVID-19.

The CDR3 coding sequence is TGTGCCAGCAGTTACGAGAGGGTGGAGGAGACCCAGTACTTC. It codes for CASSYERVEETQYF. The V gene is TRBV6-5, the J gene TRBJ2-5, with a weak D call TRBD2 (5 bases). The CDR3 spans 14 residues. V lost 2 bases and J 5 bases, leaving 12 bases between the germline ends. The germline CDR1 and CDR2 sequences are MNHEY and SVGAGI.

This clone occurred a few times. The V call is TRBV30, the J call TRBJ1-5; 7 positions match TRBD1. The CDR3 runs to 14 residues. Trimming cost V 0 bases and J 7 bases; bases outside gene matches: 6. Per germline, CDR1 GTSNPN and CDR2 SVGIG (reference sequence). The CDR3 DNA follows: TGTGCCTGGAGTGTAGCACAGGGGAACCAGCCCCAGCATTTT. Its translation: CAWSVAQGNQPQHF.

This chain connects TRBV9 to TRBJ1-6, with 9 bases fitting TRBD1. Germline V CDR1 and CDR2: SGDLS, YYNGEE. The CDR3 is made up of 15 amino acids. With 4 bases clipped from V and 6 bases from J, the junction kept 5 bases outside the gene matches. The CDR3 bases are TGTGCCAGCAGCTTTGGACAGGGGTTTAATTCACCCCTCCACTTT. This translates into CASSFGQGFNSPLHF.

This rearrangement joins TRBV6-6 to TRBJ2-5; a possible D gene is TRBD1 (5 bases). The CDR3 is 14 amino acids. Trimming cost V 2 bases and J 2 bases, with 9 bases left between them. CDR1 is MNHNY and CDR2 is SVGAGI in the germline V gene (reference sequence). The CDR3 region is CASSYRSGQETQYF. The CDR3 bases are TGTGCCAGCAGTTACCGGTCAGGGCAAGAGACCCAGTACTTC.

The V call is TRBV19, the J call TRBJ1-3, with 7 bases fitting TRBD1. Germline CDR1 reads LNHDA; CDR2 reads SQIVND (reference sequence). V gave up 6 bases and J gave up 4 bases; unmatched junction bases: 6. The CDR3 runs 14 residues. The CDR3 spells CASRHRGSGNTIYF. In DNA form, the CDR3 reads TGTGCCAGTAGACACAGGGGATCGGGAAACACCATATATTTT.

The chain combines TRBV19 with TRBJ1-1, with TRBD1 as a possible D gene (6 bases). Germline V lookup: CDR1 LNHDA, CDR2 SQIVND (reference sequence). The CDR3 contains 14 residues. Deletions cut 4 bases from V and 0 bases from J, with 9 bases between. CDR3 nucleotide sequence: TGTGCCAGTAGTAACAGGGCCGTGAACACTGAAGCTTTCTTT. It encodes CASSNRAVNTEAFF.

This CDR3 reads CASSRALGGSYEQYF. DNA of the CDR3: TGTGCCAGCAGTCGGGCGCTAGGAGGCTCCTACGAGCAGTACTTC. This rearrangement joins TRBV6-5 to TRBJ2-7, with a weak D call TRBD2 (5 bases). The germline V gene encodes CDR1 MNHEY and CDR2 SVGAGI. The CDR3 has 15 residues. V was pared by 5 bases and J by 0 bases, with 14 bases between.

V is TRBV7-8 and J is TRBJ2-2, with D possibly matching TRBD2 (6 bases). The CDR3 covers 14 residues. Trimming pared 3 bases from V and 1 base from J, leaving 6 bases between. Germline CDR1 is SGHVS and CDR2 is FQNEAQ. The CDR3 is CASSFGGNTGELFF. CDR3 nucleotide sequence: TGTGCCAGCAGCTTCGGGGGGAACACCGGGGAGCTGTTTTTT. The full variable domain, completed using reference TRBV7-8 and TRBJ2-2, is GAGVSQSPRYKVAKRGQDVALRCDPISGHVSLFWYQQALGQGPEFLTYFQNEAQLDKSGLPSDRFFAERPEGSVSTLKIQRTQQEDSAVYLCASSFGGNTGELFFGEGSRLTVL.

The rearrangement links TRBV4-3 to TRBJ2-7; possible D gene TRBD2, 6 bases. Germline CDR1 and CDR2: LGHNA and YSLEER. The CDR3 is 15 amino acids. Trimming left V 1 base short and J 2 bases short, with 12 bases between. The CDR3 nucleotides are TGCGCCAGCAGCCAAGGAGGGACTGGGACCTACGAGCAGTACTTC. It specifies CASSQGGTGTYEQYF.

A single count supports this clone. The V gene is TRBV24-1, the J gene TRBJ1-2, with D perhaps matching TRBD1 (6 bases). Deletions cut 3 bases from V and 0 bases from J, with 10 bases between. Looked up from germline, CDR1 is KGHDR and CDR2 is SFDVKD. The CDR3 spans 15 residues. CDR3 residues: CATSDHRVTNYGYTF. Here the CDR3 DNA reads TGTGCCACCAGTGATCACAGGGTGACTAACTATGGCTACACCTTC.

The V call is TRBV27, the J call TRBJ2-7, with D perhaps matching TRBD1 (6 bases). The CDR3 runs 11 residues. CDR1 and CDR2 (germline): MNHEY, SMNVEV (reference sequence). V lost 10 bases, J lost 11 bases, and 18 bases lay in between. In nucleotides, the CDR3 is TGTGCCACCCGGACAGCCATGATGGAGTACTTC. Residues: CATRTAMMEYF.

The V call is TRBV7-2, the J call TRBJ1-1; 8 bases align to TRBD1. The CDR3 has 14 residues. The V segment lost 5 bases and the J segment 5 bases; nucleotides outside the gene matches: 7. Germline loops: CDR1 SGHTA, CDR2 FQGNSA. CDR3 sequence reads: CASSQTGVRTEAFF. Here the CDR3 DNA reads TGTGCCAGCAGCCAGACAGGGGTAAGAACTGAAGCTTTCTTT.

The rearrangement links TRBV15 to TRBJ1-1; the match to TRBD1 covers 7 bases. CDR3 length: 14 amino acids. Germline CDR1 reads LNHNV; CDR2 reads YYDKDF (reference sequence). After removal of 1 base from V and 3 bases from J, the junction contained 2 bases not matched to a gene. The CDR3 loop is CATSRGRGDTEAFF. In DNA, the CDR3 is TGTGCCACCAGCAGAGGCAGGGGGGACACTGAAGCTTTCTTT.

V and J are TRBV4-1 and TRBJ1-5; TRBD1 might be the D (5 bases). The CDR3 has 18 residues. Germline V gene sequence: CDR1 MGHRA, CDR2 YSYEKL. V dropped 3 bases and J dropped 0 bases, with 18 bases sitting between them. The chain's CDR3 is CASSHPGRGGDSNQPQHF. CDR3 in DNA: TGCGCCAGCAGCCACCCCGGGCGGGGGGGAGATAGCAATCAGCCCCAGCATTTT.

V usage is TRBV28 and J usage is TRBJ2-7, with 11 positions matching TRBD2. The V segment lost 6 bases and the J segment 4 bases; nucleotides outside the gene matches: 11. Germline lookup yields CDR1 MDHEN and CDR2 SYDVKM. There are 16 residues in the CDR3. CDR3 DNA: TGTGCCAGCAGCAGAATGGTGGCTAGCGGGAGGTACGAGCAGTACTTC. This gives the protein CASSRMVASGRYEQYF.

The chain couples TRBV20-1 to TRBJ2-3; weak D call: TRBD1 (6 bases). Looked up from germline, CDR1 is DFQATT and CDR2 is SNEGSKA (reference sequence). The CDR3 contains 14 residues. Between the trimmed V and J ends, which lost 3 bases and 5 bases, there was a span of 15 bases. The chain's CDR3 is CSASRGGGGDTQYF. The CDR3, as DNA: TGCAGTGCTAGTCGAGGGGGTGGAGGAGATACGCAGTATTTT.

This rearrangement joins TRBV10-3 to TRBJ2-7; TRBD2 matches 14 bases. The ends lost 3 bases at V and 3 bases at J; junction bases unmatched: 1. Germline CDR1 reads ENHRY; CDR2 reads SYGVKD. This CDR3 contains 15 residues. CDR3 in DNA: TGTGCCATCAGTGACGGGACTAGCGGGAGCTACGAGCAGTACTTC. This sequence encodes CAISDGTSGSYEQYF.

The rearrangement uses TRBV19 and TRBJ2-7; 7 bases line up with TRBD1. The CDR3 extends over 15 amino acids. V lost 8 bases, J lost 3 bases, and 13 bases stayed unmatched. Germline V lookup: CDR1 LNHDA, CDR2 SQIVND (reference sequence). CDR3 sequence reads: CASSRGRQTDYEQYF. The DNA for the CDR3 is TGTGCCAGTTCAAGGGGGCGTCAAACGGACTACGAGCAGTACTTC.

The genes are TRBV18 and TRBJ1-2; the match to TRBD1 covers 7 bases. J lost 0 bases, V lost 3 bases, and 7 bases had no gene match. From germline, CDR1 is KGHSH and CDR2 LQKENI. The length of the CDR3 is 16 residues. As DNA, the CDR3 is TGTGCCAGCTCACCGACTTCCGACAGGGCTAACTATGGCTACACCTTC. It yields the protein CASSPTSDRANYGYTF.

This clone was seen a handful of times. The CDR3 protein is CAISFGAGDEAFF. For the CDR3, the DNA is TGTGCCATCAGCTTTGGCGCGGGCGACGAAGCTTTCTTT. The chain links TRBV10-3 to TRBJ1-1; no clear D gene. Trimming cost V 6 bases and J 8 bases, with 16 bases left between them. The CDR3 has 13 amino acids. CDR1 is ENHRY, CDR2 SYGVKD, per germline.

The chain combines TRBV3-1 (or the pseudogene TRBV3-2) with TRBJ1-1, with a tentative D call TRBD1 (5 bases). Germline assignment: CDR1 LGHDT and CDR2 YNNKEL (reference sequence). V gave up 6 bases and J gave up 8 bases, with 13 bases separating them. The CDR3 sequence is 12 residues long. The CDR3 DNA reads TGTGCCAGCAGGGGGGGACCGAGGGAAGCTTTCTTT. Encoded protein: CASRGGPREAFF.

This clone was counted between two and nine times. The chain carries TRBV19 and TRBJ2-2; D is unclear. Germline loops: CDR1 LNHDA, CDR2 SQIVND (reference sequence). V shed 11 bases and J shed 1 base, with 17 bases lying between them. The CDR3 sequence is 15 residues long. CDR3 in DNA: TGTGCCTGTAAAGCCCAACTCCTGAACACCGGGGAGCTGTTTTTT. It encodes CACKAQLLNTGELFF.

The rearrangement joins TRBV3-1 (or the pseudogene TRBV3-2) to TRBJ1-5, with 7 bases matching TRBD1. CDR3 size: 16 residues. V was pared by 3 bases and J by 0 bases, with 5 bases of the junction left unmatched. Germline assignment: CDR1 LGHDT and CDR2 YNNKEL (reference sequence). The CDR3 loop reads CASSQDRNDSNQPQHF. Written as DNA, the CDR3 is TGTGCCAGCAGCCAGGACAGGAACGATAGCAATCAGCCCCAGCATTTT.

The V call is TRBV6-6, the J call TRBJ1-5, with TRBD1 as a possible D gene (6 bases). This CDR3 region has 15 residues. Looked up from germline, CDR1 is MNHNY and CDR2 is SVGAGI (reference sequence). With 8 bases removed from V and 2 bases from J, the gap between germline ends came to 16 bases. The chain's CDR3 is CASVQGNMGNQPQHF. CDR3 coding DNA: TGTGCCAGCGTCCAGGGGAATATGGGCAATCAGCCCCAGCATTTT.

Note on this clone: The sample contains more than one DNA sequence encoding this CDR3. This chain uses TRBV12-3 or TRBV12-4 with TRBJ2-5; unclear D gene. This CDR3 has 12 amino acids. Trimming took off 6 bases at V and 2 bases at J, with 7 bases between the two ends. The CDR3 nucleotides are TGTGCCAGCAGCTTTCTGCAAGAGACCCAGTACTTC. Encoded protein: CASSFLQETQYF.

The CDR3 DNA reads as TGCGCCAGCAGCTTGGCAGGGTCCACTGAAGCTTTCTTT. As protein: CASSLAGSTEAFF. The J gene is TRBJ1-1, the V gene TRBV5-1; D may be TRBD1 (5 bases). V shed 0 bases and J shed 4 bases, with 7 bases lying between them. The germline gives CDR1 SGHRS, CDR2 YFSETQ. This CDR3 has 13 residues.

The rearrangement joins TRBV6-1 to TRBJ1-5; D possibly corresponds to TRBD1 (6 bases). Trimming shortened V by 3 bases and J by 2 bases, and 11 bases separated the two germline ends. Per the germline V gene, CDR1 is MNHNS and CDR2 is SASEGT. The CDR3 consists of 15 residues. DNA of the CDR3: TGTGCCAGCAGTGAGCCAGGGGCGGGCAATCAGCCCCAGCATTTT. This encodes CASSEPGAGNQPQHF.

This sequence joins TRBV15 and TRBJ1-5, with D perhaps matching TRBD1 (6 bases). Trimming stripped 0 bases from V and 4 bases from J, with 16 bases between. Germline V lookup: CDR1 LNHNV, CDR2 YYDKDF (reference sequence). The CDR3 is 17 amino acids. CDR3 loop: CATSRDKGRGGNQPQHF. The CDR3 nucleotides read TGTGCCACCAGCAGAGATAAGGGCAGGGGTGGGAATCAGCCCCAGCATTTT.

The J gene is TRBJ1-5, the V gene TRBV27; 12 nucleotides match TRBD1. This CDR3 comprises 18 residues. Germline values: CDR1 MNHEY, CDR2 SMNVEV (reference sequence). V lost 5 bases, J lost 0 bases, and 8 bases stayed unmatched. CDR3 DNA: TGTGCCAGCAGTCGCTGGGACAGGGGGCCGTATAGCAATCAGCCCCAGCATTTT. It translates to CASSRWDRGPYSNQPQHF.